The rows below give T cell receptor beta chains drawn from one sample of a study of blood T cell repertoires in COVID-19. Assay: immunoSEQ multiplex PCR; the TCRdb copy retains only in-frame clones and omits some. The sample lists around 250,000 clones; 85% were seen once. Specimen: PBMCs or T cells enriched from blood (not recorded which). The receptor set was obtained from a woman in her fifties or sixties who had been exposed to COVID-19. Each CDR3 is given without its conserved first and last residue. The order of the fields is V gene, J gene, D gene, CDR3 protein. D genes are given only for firm matches.

V: TRBV10-3
J: TRBJ1-1
D: .
CDR3: AISEGGEAF

V: TRBV5-1
J: TRBJ2-1
D: TRBD2
CDR3: ASSFTSGGADEQF

V: TRBV27
J: TRBJ1-5
D: TRBD1
CDR3: ASSPGTGVNQPQH

V: TRBV19
J: TRBJ2-7
D: .
CDR3: ASSATVQVYEQY

V: TRBV28
J: TRBJ1-2
D: TRBD1
CDR3: ASRSTGEIYGYT

V: TRBV12-5
J: TRBJ2-3
D: TRBD1
CDR3: ASGPGTGVVDTQY

V: TRBV6-2/TRBV6-3
J: TRBJ2-3
D: .
CDR3: ASSGSGRDTQY

V: TRBV27
J: TRBJ1-6
D: .
CDR3: ASSLGGGSPLH

V: TRBV6-1
J: TRBJ1-2
D: .
CDR3: ASSEGTVYGYT

V: TRBV30
J: TRBJ1-5
D: TRBD1
CDR3: AWSQGGGQPQH

V: TRBV2
J: TRBJ1-1
D: .
CDR3: ASSPEFPPQRAF

V: TRBV6-5
J: TRBJ1-1
D: TRBD1
CDR3: ASGGTGLPEAF

V: TRBV16
J: TRBJ2-1
D: .
CDR3: ASSSPGEQF

V: TRBV4-2
J: TRBJ1-1
D: TRBD1
CDR3: ASSTDRARAEAF

V: TRBV19
J: TRBJ2-7
D: .
CDR3: ASSISRESYEQY

V: TRBV6-5
J: TRBJ1-5
D: .
CDR3: ASTIRSYSNQPQH

V: TRBV3-1/TRBV3-2
J: TRBJ2-7
D: TRBD2
CDR3: ASSPGLAGEQY

V: TRBV5-6
J: TRBJ1-1
D: .
CDR3: ASSDRRPFSLIEAF

V: TRBV11-2
J: TRBJ2-7
D: .
CDR3: ASSFQLSGTSGEQY

V: TRBV5-1
J: TRBJ1-1
D: .
CDR3: ASSLAGGHTEAF

V: TRBV28
J: TRBJ1-2
D: .
CDR3: ASSPDSLRGYT

V: TRBV2
J: TRBJ1-1
D: TRBD1
CDR3: ASSERTGAREAF

V: TRBV6-5
J: TRBJ2-1
D: TRBD1
CDR3: ASRAGWDRGLEQF

V: TRBV6-5
J: TRBJ1-1
D: .
CDR3: ASSYGGALGSAF

V: TRBV15
J: TRBJ1-1
D: .
CDR3: ATSRSLGGATEAF

V: TRBV5-6
J: TRBJ2-5
D: TRBD1
CDR3: ASSLGDRGLLATQY

V: TRBV7-8
J: TRBJ1-1
D: .
CDR3: ASSLAQGGTEAF

V: TRBV19
J: TRBJ2-7
D: .
CDR3: ASSITRSASDEQY

V: TRBV9
J: TRBJ2-5
D: TRBD2
CDR3: ASTLGTNGRETQY

V: TRBV6-5
J: TRBJ2-7
D: .
CDR3: ASSYSGGEPLEQY

V: TRBV28
J: TRBJ2-5
D: TRBD2
CDR3: ASSSDPSGGTLRKTQY

V: TRBV27
J: TRBJ1-5
D: .
CDR3: ASSSLNREPQH

V: TRBV7-9
J: TRBJ1-1
D: TRBD1
CDR3: ASSESGQTNTEAF

V: TRBV11-2
J: TRBJ2-7
D: TRBD2
CDR3: ASSLASGGLYEQY

V: TRBV6-5
J: TRBJ2-1
D: TRBD2
CDR3: ASSYSGTSNEQF

V: TRBV4-2
J: TRBJ2-3
D: .
CDR3: ASSQAFMDITDTQY

V: TRBV12-3/TRBV12-4
J: TRBJ1-1
D: .
CDR3: ASSMTVDTEAF

V: TRBV7-8
J: TRBJ2-5
D: TRBD2
CDR3: ATVGGVEQTQY

V: TRBV28
J: TRBJ1-5
D: .
CDR3: ASSFYRAQPNNQPQH

V: TRBV7-9
J: TRBJ1-2
D: TRBD1
CDR3: ASSPDRVSGYT

V: TRBV7-2
J: TRBJ1-1
D: TRBD1
CDR3: ASSIDRVTEAF

V: TRBV6-5
J: TRBJ1-1
D: TRBD1
CDR3: ASSPSGSQGAKAF

V: TRBV7-9
J: TRBJ2-7
D: .
CDR3: ASSFTGQSYEQY

V: TRBV5-6
J: TRBJ1-1
D: TRBD1
CDR3: ASSWDRANTEAF

V: TRBV11-2
J: TRBJ1-4
D: .
CDR3: ASSLNRGNEKLF

V: TRBV5-6
J: TRBJ1-6
D: .
CDR3: ASSLRGTNSPLH

V: TRBV13
J: TRBJ1-2
D: .
CDR3: ASSFGQSGGYT

V: TRBV5-8
J: TRBJ2-3
D: .
CDR3: ASSLGARSDTQY